What follows are 21 T cell receptor beta chains derived from one specimen sequenced in a study of T cell repertoires in cytomegalovirus infection. A single record per CDR3 protein comes from TCRdb applying MiXCR to the reads. The repertoire holds roughly 140,000 distinct CDR3 sequences, about 25% seen once, with approximately 9.9% in the top ten. Sample: PBMCs. The receptors here all came from a human donor in good health (CMV status not recorded). Some clones in this sample may be carry-over from other donors' samples.

The chain recombines TRBV28 with TRBJ1-2; perhaps TRBD1 as D (6 bases). The CDR3 sequence is 15 residues long. CDR1 and CDR2 (germline): MDHEN, SYDVKM. The V gene lost 4 bases and the J gene lost 3 bases, with 15 bases spanning the gap. CDR3 sequence reads: CASSSGQWGDYGYTF. For the CDR3, the DNA is TGTGCCAGCAGTTCCGGACAGTGGGGGGACTATGGCTACACCTTC.

This clonotype was observed at least ten times. The J gene is TRBJ2-5, the V gene TRBV7-8; TRBD1 matches at 9 bases. The CDR3 contains 16 residues. Losses at the gene ends were 1 base for V and 4 bases for J; bases not matched to a gene: 7. CDR1 SGHVS and CDR2 FQNEAQ come from the germline V gene. The CDR3 region is CASSLVGTGLVETQYF. The CDR3 bases are TGTGCCAGCAGCTTAGTGGGGACAGGGCTTGTAGAGACCCAGTACTTC.

Many counts were recorded for this clonotype. This rearrangement joins TRBV28 to TRBJ1-6; D is ambiguous. V was pared by 6 bases and J by 10 bases, with 10 bases between. Germline CDR1 is MDHEN and CDR2 is SYDVKM. This CDR3 has 12 amino acids. The CDR3, as DNA: TGTGCCAGCAGCACATTAACCTCACCCCTCCACTTT. Its protein product is CASSTLTSPLHF.

This clonotype came up a few times. The rearrangement joins TRBV7-3 to TRBJ2-3; D tentatively reads TRBD1 or TRBD2 (5 bases each). Deletions cut 1 base from V and 10 bases from J, with 21 bases between. The CDR3 totals 16 residues. CDR1 is SGHTA and CDR2 is FQGTGA in the germline V gene. CDR3 in DNA: TGTGCCAGCAGCTTAAATCCTGGCCAGGGCCGAGGGGCGCAGTATTTT. Translation: CASSLNPGQGRGAQYF.

This chain joins TRBV7-9 and TRBJ1-1; D call uncertain. Trimming took 4 bases from V and 1 from J, leaving 7 bases between them. Looked up from germline, CDR1 is SEHNR and CDR2 is FQNEAQ (reference sequence). The CDR3 contains 13 residues. CDR3 region: CASSSPANTEAFF. CDR3 coding DNA: TGTGCCAGCAGCTCCCCAGCGAACACTGAAGCTTTCTTT.

This clonotype was counted many times. The rearrangement joins TRBV7-9 to TRBJ2-2; perhaps TRBD1 as D (6 bases). CDR1 and CDR2 (germline): SEHNR, FQNEAQ (reference sequence). Trimming took 5 bases from V and 3 from J, leaving 13 bases between them. The CDR3 sequence is 15 residues long. CDR3: CASSPLRGYTGELFF. Written as DNA, the CDR3 is TGTGCCAGCAGCCCCCTCAGGGGTTACACCGGGGAGCTGTTTTTT. The full variable domain, with the rest looked up from reference TRBV7-9 and TRBJ2-2, is DTGVSQNPRHKITKRGQNVTFRCDPISEHNRLYWYRQTLGQGPEFLTYFQNEAQLEKSRLLSDRFSAERPKGSFSTLEIQRTEQGDSAMYLCASSPLRGYTGELFFGEGSRLTVL.

Note on this clonotype: One junction end disagrees with the germline gene, perhaps due to a read error. The J gene is TRBJ2-7, the V gene TRBV2; TRBD1 matches at 10 bases. This CDR3 is built from 14 residues. Germline CDR1 and CDR2: SNHLY and FYNNEI. The CDR3 DNA reads as TGTGCCAGCAGCGAAGGGACAGGGGTCTACGAGCAGTACTTC. Translating it yields CASSEGTGVYEQYF.

This clonotype came up many times. The chain is built from TRBV28 and TRBJ2-3; perhaps TRBD2 as D (6 bases). CDR1 MDHEN and CDR2 SYDVKM come from the germline V gene. The CDR3 is 22 residues long. The V gene lost 3 bases and the J gene lost 0 bases, with 31 bases spanning the gap. Written as DNA, the CDR3 is TGTGCCAGCAGTTTGACTAGGGATAGCATGGACTCCGGTTGGCCTAGCACAGATACGCAGTATTTT. Translated, it gives CASSLTRDSMDSGWPSTDTQYF.

This clonotype was recorded at least ten times. The chain combines TRBV5-6 with TRBJ2-7; 9 bases agree with TRBD1. The CDR3 covers 14 residues. Germline V gene sequence: CDR1 SGHDT, CDR2 YYEEEE. V was clipped by 6 bases and J by 1 base; unmatched bases: 5. The CDR3 coding sequence is TGTGCCAGCAACCTCGGGACAGGGTCCTACGAGCAGTACTTC. This translates into CASNLGTGSYEQYF.

J is TRBJ1-6 and V is TRBV4-1; D is possibly TRBD1 (5 bases). Germline V CDR1 and CDR2: MGHRA, YSYEKL. The CDR3 length is 15 residues. The V end was cut by 1 base, the J end by 3 bases, with 7 bases between. The CDR3 DNA reads as TGCGCCAGCAGCCAAGGACAGCTCTATAATTCACCCCTCCACTTT. Translating gives CASSQGQLYNSPLHF.

This clonotype was picked up many times. The chain couples TRBV7-8 to TRBJ2-2; D is uncertain. CDR3 length: 15 residues. CDR1 is SGHVS, CDR2 FQNEAQ, per germline. Between the trimmed V and J ends, which lost 3 bases and 0 bases, there was a span of 8 bases. The CDR3 spells CASSFNGANTGELFF. CDR3 nucleotide sequence: TGTGCCAGCAGCTTCAACGGAGCGAACACCGGGGAGCTGTTTTTT.

In its sample, this clonotype was seen many times. CDR3 nucleotide sequence: TGTGCCAGCGGGGGGGTGGGTGACAATGAGCAGTTCTTC. Translating gives CASGGVGDNEQFF. The V and J genes are TRBV2 and TRBJ2-1; the match to TRBD2 covers 7 bases. Germline lookup yields CDR1 SNHLY and CDR2 FYNNEI. J was trimmed by 5 bases and V by 8 bases; bases with no gene match: 6. The CDR3 totals 13 residues.

Only a few counts were recorded for this clonotype. This chain connects TRBV5-4 to TRBJ1-5, with 7 bases that match TRBD1. Germline CDR1 and CDR2: SGHNT and YYREEE (reference sequence). V lost 0 bases, J lost 6 bases, and 6 bases stayed unmatched. This CDR3 has 15 residues. The CDR3 DNA follows: TGTGCCAGCAGCTTGGACAGGGGTATAGGTCAGCCCCAGCATTTT. Translating gives CASSLDRGIGQPQHF. The whole variable domain, filled in from reference TRBV5-4 and TRBJ1-5, reads ETGVTQSPTHLIKTRGQQVTLRCSSQSGHNTVSWYQQALGQGPQFIFQYYREEENGRGNFPPRFSGLQFPNYSSELNVNALELDDSALYLCASSLDRGIGQPQHFGDGTRLSIL.

The chain employs TRBV5-6 and TRBJ2-2, with TRBD2 matching 9 bases. This CDR3 has 16 residues. The trim removed 6 bases at V and 0 bases at J, leaving 6 bases unmatched. In germline, CDR1 is SGHDT, CDR2 YYEEEE. The CDR3 region is CASILSGGANTGELFF. The CDR3 coding sequence is TGTGCCAGCATCCTTAGCGGGGGCGCGAACACCGGGGAGCTGTTTTTT.

The chain is built from TRBV28 and TRBJ1-6; 8 bases map to TRBD1. CDR1 and CDR2 (germline): MDHEN, SYDVKM. V was pared by 1 base and J by 9 bases, with 2 bases of the junction left unmatched. The CDR3 length is 14 residues. The CDR3 spells CASSLLGQGSPLHF. Written as DNA, the CDR3 is TGTGCCAGCAGTTTATTAGGACAGGGTTCACCCCTCCACTTT.

V usage is TRBV20-1 and J usage is TRBJ2-1; maybe TRBD1 (6 bases). The CDR3 is 16 residues long. Germline CDR1 is DFQATT and CDR2 is SNEGSKA (reference sequence). Trimming stripped 3 bases from V and 5 bases from J, with 20 bases between. In nucleotides, the CDR3 is TGCAGTGCTAGTGTAGGGTTTGGGGGCCTGGACAATGAGCAGTTCTTC. It yields the protein CSASVGFGGLDNEQFF.

This clonotype was counted a few times. This rearrangement joins TRBV19 to TRBJ1-5; D is unclear. The length of the CDR3 is 13 residues. The V end was cut by 3 bases, the J end by 4 bases, with 7 bases between. Looked up from germline, CDR1 is LNHDA and CDR2 is SQIVND (reference sequence). The CDR3 region is CASSIRGNQPQHF. CDR3 nucleotides: TGTGCCAGTAGTATCAGAGGGAATCAGCCCCAGCATTTT.

This clonotype was detected many times. This chain links TRBV7-2 with TRBJ2-7, with 10 bases lining up with TRBD2. The CDR3 runs to 15 residues. The V gene's germline CDR1 is SGHTA and CDR2 FQGNSA. The J segment lost 7 bases and the V segment lost 1 base, leaving 7 bases of the junction unmatched. In DNA, the CDR3 is TGTGCCAGCAGCTTAGGTACGGGACTAGCGTTGGAGCAGTACTTC. Protein: CASSLGTGLALEQYF. The full variable domain, with the rest looked up from reference TRBV7-2 and TRBJ2-7, is GAGVSQSPSNKVTEKGKDVELRCDPISGHTALYWYRQSLGQGLEFLIYFQGNSAPDKSGLPSDRFSAERTGGSVSTLTIQRTQQEDSAVYLCASSLGTGLALEQYFGPGTRLTVT.

V is TRBV28 and J is TRBJ2-6; maybe TRBD1 (6 bases). The CDR3 has 16 residues. The germline CDR1 and CDR2 sequences are MDHEN and SYDVKM. Between the trimmed V and J ends, which lost 3 bases and 0 bases, there was a span of 9 bases. The DNA of the CDR3 is TGTGCCAGCAGTTTGACAGGAACCTCTGGGGCCAACGTCCTGACTTTC. Its protein is CASSLTGTSGANVLTF.

In its sample, this clonotype was seen a few times. The chain uses TRBV15 and TRBJ2-1; 8 nucleotides line up with TRBD1. This CDR3 spans 16 amino acids. Germline V gene sequence: CDR1 LNHNV, CDR2 YYDKDF (reference sequence). With V trimmed by 3 bases and J by 3 bases, 7 bases remained unmatched. CDR3 amino acids: CATSSPGQANYNEQFF. CDR3 nucleotide sequence: TGTGCCACCAGCAGCCCGGGACAGGCTAACTACAATGAGCAGTTCTTC.

This clonotype was found many times. The gene calls are TRBV11-2 and TRBJ2-1; D is unresolved. Germline V gives CDR1 SGHAT, CDR2 FQNNGV. V lost 4 bases, J lost 6 bases, and 7 bases lay in between. The CDR3 runs to 12 residues. CDR3 residues: CASSSLGNEQFF. Here the CDR3 DNA reads TGTGCCAGCAGCTCCTTGGGCAATGAGCAGTTCTTC. Full variable domain (outside the CDR3, taken from reference TRBV11-2 and TRBJ2-1): EAGVAQSPRYKIIEKRQSVAFWCNPISGHATLYWYQQILGQGPKLLIQFQNNGVVDDSQLPKDRFSAERLKGVDSTLKIQPAKLEDSAVYLCASSSLGNEQFFGPGTRLTVL.